This passage covers 8 T cell receptor beta chains from one sample sequenced in a study of T-cell reconstitution after alpha-beta-depleted transplantation in children. Unique molecular identifiers were incorporated when the TCRbeta library was constructed. TCRdb re-derived calls from the PCR reads in MiXCR, one entry per CDR3 protein. The sample carries more than 400,000 distinct CDR3 sequences, around two fifths recorded once. This specimen consisted of PBMCs, obtained before TCRalphabeta/CD19-depleted stem cell transplant. Source of these receptors: a girl between 2 and 10 years old with aplastic anemia, due to receive a stem cell transplant.

The rearrangement uses TRBV28 and TRBJ2-2; either TRBD1 or TRBD2 may supply D (5 bases each). Per germline, CDR1 MDHEN and CDR2 SYDVKM. Trimming cost V 7 bases and J 0 bases, with 12 bases left between them. This CDR3 has 15 residues. In nucleotides, the CDR3 is TGTGCCAGCAAATTGTTGGGGGCGAACACCGGGGAGCTGTTTTTT. It encodes CASKLLGANTGELFF.

V usage is TRBV27 and J usage is TRBJ2-7, with TRBD2 as a possible D gene (5 bases). This CDR3 has 14 residues. The V gene's germline CDR1 is MNHEY and CDR2 SMNVEV (reference sequence). V gave up 2 bases and J gave up 3 bases, with 11 bases separating them. CDR3 sequence reads: CASSLGPAGYEQYF. The CDR3 DNA follows: TGTGCCAGCAGTTTAGGGCCGGCGGGCTACGAGCAGTACTTC.

This clonotype was picked up a small number of times. The chain couples TRBV25-1 to TRBJ2-3; D is unresolved. The CDR3 has 13 amino acids. V was shortened by 4 bases and J by 7 bases, with 12 bases between the two germline ends. Per germline, CDR1 MGHDK and CDR2 SYGVNS. The CDR3 sequence: CASSAAAINTQYF. The DNA of the CDR3 is TGTGCCAGCAGTGCTGCCGCGATAAATACGCAGTATTTT.

The chain links TRBV29-1 to TRBJ2-5; D is possibly TRBD1 or TRBD2 (5 bases each). V shed 6 bases and J shed 3 bases, with 17 bases lying between them. The CDR3 is 14 amino acids. The germline V gene has CDR1 SQVTM and CDR2 ANQGSEA. Written as DNA, the CDR3 is TGCAGCGTCCGAACCGGGGCGAAAGAAGAGACCCAGTACTTC. Translated, it gives CSVRTGAKEETQYF.

The chain links TRBV6-2 or TRBV6-3 to TRBJ2-3, with D possibly being TRBD2 (6 bases). The CDR3 has 13 residues. The V gene's germline CDR1 is MNHEY and CDR2 SVGEGT. The V end was cut by 10 bases, the J end by 8 bases, with 19 bases between. The CDR3 loop reads CAISDAGTPTQYF. The CDR3 bases are TGTGCCATCTCCGACGCCGGGACTCCTACGCAGTATTTT.

This clonotype was seen more than once but under ten times. J is TRBJ2-3 and V is TRBV5-1, with D unresolved. In germline, CDR1 is SGHRS, CDR2 YFSETQ. The CDR3 is made up of 15 amino acids. The V gene lost 4 bases and the J gene lost 5 bases, with 17 bases spanning the gap. The DNA of the CDR3 is TGCGCCAGCAGCCCAGCCGGGTCAGGTTTAGATACGCAGTATTTT. Its translation: CASSPAGSGLDTQYF.

The DNA for the CDR3 is TGCAGTGCCCGGCGGGGGGCGGCCTATGGCTACACCTTC. Protein product: CSARRGAAYGYTF. The gene calls are TRBV20-1 and TRBJ1-2, with D perhaps TRBD1 (6 bases). Trimming stripped 6 bases from V and 4 bases from J, with 15 bases between. Germline CDR1 is DFQATT and CDR2 is SNEGSKA (reference sequence). The CDR3 loop spans 13 amino acids.

The V gene is TRBV7-9, the J gene TRBJ1-1, with a weak D call TRBD1 (5 bases). V lost 3 bases and J 7 bases, leaving 15 bases between the germline ends. The CDR3 is made up of 14 amino acids. Per germline, CDR1 SEHNR and CDR2 FQNEAQ (reference sequence). The CDR3, as DNA: TGTGCCAGCAGCTTTGGGGCCGACGTGGGTGAAGCTTTCTTT. Translated: CASSFGADVGEAFF.